A single sample gave rise to the 24 T cell receptor beta chains below, sequenced in a study of T cell clonality in common variable immunodeficiency (dated by TCRdb to between 2015 and 2016). Library generation was performed with the immunoSEQ multiplex PCR assay. The table comes from immuneACCESS by way of TCRdb, which keeps in-frame sequences with V and J called. Part of the clones is missing from these tables; in studies checked, under half for an unresolved V gene and the rest for unknown reasons. The data for this sample show several thousand clones, each detected more than once. The ten largest account for approximately 23% of the sample. Antigens of these TCRs are unknown. Results the study describes overall, beyond this receptor: CVID TCRbeta sequences were reported to have fewer deletions and N-nucleotide insertions and to lack highly modified clones with 13 or more V deletions.

Sequenced input: peripheral blood mononuclear cells. These receptors were taken from a human donor with common variable immunodeficiency.

This clone was counted at least ten times. Read coverage stops 3 residues before the CDR3 terminus; the germline J gene supplies the remainder. J is TRBJ2-7 and V is TRBV7-9; possible D gene TRBD1, 6 bases. Per the germline V gene, CDR1 is SEHNR and CDR2 is FQNEAQ (reference sequence). Trimming left V 4 bases short and J 0 bases short, with 13 bases between. The CDR3 has 15 residues. The covered CDR3 bases are TGTGCCAGCAGCTCATGGACAGCTTCCTCCTACGAG. This sequence encodes CASSSWTASSYE. The whole CDR3 reads CASSSWTASSYEQYF.

This clone was seen repeatedly, ten times or more. The sequence runs out 3 residues before the end of the CDR3; the remainder is reconstructed from the germline J gene. The chain carries TRBV11-1 and TRBJ1-1; weak D call: TRBD1 (6 bases). Germline V gene lookup returns CDR1 SGHAT and CDR2 FQDESV (reference sequence). Deletions cut 5 bases from V and 4 bases from J, with 11 bases between. This CDR3 has 13 residues. The covered CDR3 bases are TGTGCCAGCAGCATCCAGGGGAGCACTGAA. Translated, it gives CASSIQGSTE. The entire CDR3 reads CASSIQGSTEAFF.

Note on this clone: The read halts 3 residues ahead of the CDR3 end, with the missing end drawn from the germline J gene. This chain connects TRBV2 to TRBJ2-7; 7 bases align to TRBD1. Trimming cost V 7 bases and J 1 base; bases outside gene matches: 7. Germline loops: CDR1 SNHLY, CDR2 FYNNEI. The CDR3 spans 14 residues. Incomplete CDR3 DNA: TGTGCCAGCATAGGGGACAGCACTTCCTACGAG. Its protein is CASIGDSTSYE. The complete CDR3 protein is CASIGDSTSYEQYF.

This clone was seen only a few times. The CDR3 end lies 3 residues beyond the end of the read and is filled in from the germline J gene. The V call is TRBV7-9, the J call TRBJ2-3; D gene uncertain. Per germline, CDR1 SEHNR and CDR2 FQNEAQ (reference sequence). This CDR3 has 11 amino acids. V gave up 6 bases and J gave up 3 bases, with 4 bases separating them. The CDR3 reads CASSSTDTQYF. The sequenced part of the CDR3 DNA is TGTGCCAGCAGTTCAACAGATACG.

This clone has more than one count but fewer than ten. The read ends 3 residues before the CDR3 terminus; that terminus is restored from the germline J gene. The rearrangement links TRBV30 to TRBJ2-5; maybe TRBD1 (7 bases). Trimming left V 4 bases short and J 7 bases short, with 19 bases between. The CDR3 spans 14 residues. The germline CDR1 and CDR2 sequences are GTSNPN and SVGIG (reference sequence). This CDR3 is CAWTRPGGYATQYF. Partial CDR3 DNA: TGTGCCTGGACTCGTCCAGGGGGGTACGCGACC.

This clone occurred a few times. The CDR3 goes on 3 residues after the read ends, and that part is filled in from the germline J gene. The chain couples TRBV2 to TRBJ2-2; TRBD1 matches 9 bases. The CDR3 contains 16 residues. V was pared by 6 bases and J by 4 bases, with 9 bases of the junction left unmatched. Germline-derived CDR1 and CDR2 are SNHLY and FYNNEI. The CDR3 bases that were read are TGTGCCAGCAGGCTGACAGGGGGGGTTGTCACCGGGGAG. Translation gives CASRLTGGVVTGE. The whole CDR3 region reads CASRLTGGVVTGELFF.

This clone was seen a handful of times. The DNA ends 3 residues before the CDR3 does, and the rest of the CDR3 is filled in from the germline J gene. The V gene is TRBV2, the J gene TRBJ2-5, with D perhaps TRBD2 (6 bases). Trimming removed 6 bases from V and 1 base from J, with 12 bases in between. Germline assignment: CDR1 SNHLY and CDR2 FYNNEI. The CDR3 runs 14 residues. CDR3 bases read: TGTGCCAGCAGGCGGGATGCCCCCCAAGAGACC. It specifies CASRRDAPQET. The full CDR3 protein is CASRRDAPQETQYF.

The sample holds a few counts of this clone. Read data end 3 residues before the CDR3 end; the end is taken from the germline J gene. V and J are TRBV5-1 and TRBJ2-1; 11 bases line up with TRBD2. The CDR3 contains 13 residues. Germline V gene lookup returns CDR1 SGHRS and CDR2 YFSETQ. V trimming: 8 bases; J trimming: 8 bases; junction bases outside the gene matches: 6. The DNA read from the CDR3 is TGCGCCAGTACTAGCGGGAGTTCCTATGAG. Amino acids: CASTSGSSYE. The complete CDR3 protein is CASTSGSSYEQFF. Full variable domain (outside the CDR3, taken from reference TRBV5-1 and TRBJ2-1): KAGVTQTPRYLIKTRGQQVTLSCSPISGHRSVSWYQQTPGQGLQFLFEYFSETQRNKGNFPGRFSGRQFSNSRSEMNVSTLELGDSALYLCASTSGSSYEQFFGPGTRLTVL.

This clone is termed medium-sized. The DNA ends 3 residues before the CDR3 does, and the rest of the CDR3 is filled in from the germline J gene. The J gene is TRBJ2-3, the V gene TRBV5-1, with 8 bases fitting TRBD2. Unmatched junction bases numbered 5, after V lost 0 bases and J lost 2 bases. The CDR3 extends over 16 amino acids. Germline V gene sequence: CDR1 SGHRS, CDR2 YFSETQ. CDR3 sequence: CASSLETSGYTDTQYF. Incomplete CDR3 DNA: TGCGCCAGCAGCTTGGAAACTAGCGGATACACAGATACG.

This clone was picked up a small number of times. Read coverage stops 3 residues before the CDR3 terminus; the germline J gene supplies the remainder. The V gene is TRBV11-2, the J gene TRBJ2-5; 8 nucleotides line up with TRBD1. The CDR3 consists of 14 residues. Germline lookup yields CDR1 SGHAT and CDR2 FQNNGV. Trimming took 0 bases from V and 7 from J; bases not matched to a gene: 4. Incomplete CDR3 DNA: TGTGCCAGCAGCTTAGAAGCACAGGGGGGGACC. As protein: CASSLEAQGGT. The whole CDR3 reads CASSLEAQGGTQYF.

In this sample, this clone turned up a few times. The read ends 3 residues shy of where the CDR3 ends; the end is completed using the germline J gene. The chain is built from TRBV30 and TRBJ2-1; D unresolved. The V end was cut by 0 bases, the J end by 4 bases, with 16 bases between. The CDR3 has 16 residues. Germline V gives CDR1 GTSNPN, CDR2 SVGIG (reference sequence). The CDR3 loop is CAWSVRVGVGYNEQFF. Partial CDR3 DNA: TGTGCCTGGAGTGTACGAGTGGGCGTAGGGTACAATGAG.

This clone was recorded a few times. Read data end 3 residues before the CDR3 end; the end is taken from the germline J gene. The V call is TRBV19, the J call TRBJ1-3; D might be TRBD1 (5 bases). With 2 bases removed from V and 2 bases from J, the gap between germline ends came to 10 bases. The CDR3 is made up of 15 amino acids. Germline CDR1 and CDR2: LNHDA and SQIVND (reference sequence). The DNA read from the CDR3 is TGTGCCAGTAGTATACAGGGTAATACTGGAAACACC. Amino acids: CASSIQGNTGNT. In full, the CDR3 reads CASSIQGNTGNTIYF.

On this clone: Read coverage stops 3 residues before the CDR3 terminus; the germline J gene supplies the remainder. This chain links TRBV7-9 with TRBJ2-2; D unclear. The germline CDR1 and CDR2 sequences are SEHNR and FQNEAQ (reference sequence). Trimming stripped 6 bases from V and 4 bases from J, with 6 bases between. CDR3 length equals 12 residues. The CDR3 loop reads CASSLSTGELFF. CDR3 DNA (partial): TGTGCCAGCAGTCTAAGCACCGGGGAG.

This clone has more than one count but fewer than ten. Partial CDR3 DNA: TGTGCCTCTCGGAGAGCGGGAGGCTCCACAGATACG. Translated: CASRRAGGSTDT. The complete CDR3 sequence is CASRRAGGSTDTQYF. The chain carries TRBV30 and TRBJ2-3; 9 bases map to TRBD2. The read gets to within 3 residues of the CDR3 end, and the germline J gene fills in the rest. This CDR3 has 15 amino acids. CDR1 GTSNPN and CDR2 SVGIG come from the germline V gene (reference sequence). V dropped 7 bases and J dropped 2; count of bases not matched to a gene: 10.

This clone was recorded many times. The CDR3 end falls 3 residues outside the read, so it is completed with the germline J gene. V is TRBV7-9 and J is TRBJ1-5; maybe TRBD1 (6 bases). CDR3 length: 14 amino acids. Germline V lookup: CDR1 SEHNR, CDR2 FQNEAQ (reference sequence). V was clipped by 5 bases and J by 5 bases, with 13 bases between them. The part of the CDR3 DNA that was read is TGTGCCAGCAGCCAGGGGAGGGGCGATCAGCCC. Translation gives CASSQGRGDQP. In full, the CDR3 reads CASSQGRGDQPQHF.

This clone was recorded at least ten times. The read finishes 3 residues shy of the CDR3 end, and the germline J gene is used to complete it. J is TRBJ2-7 and V is TRBV20-1, with a tentative D call TRBD2 (7 bases). CDR1 is DFQATT and CDR2 is SNEGSKA in the germline V gene (reference sequence). V lost 1 base and J 3 bases, leaving 16 bases between the germline ends. The CDR3 extends over 15 amino acids. CDR3 loop: CSARGGGGGDYEQYF. Incomplete CDR3 DNA: TGCAGTGCTAGAGGGGGAGGGGGGGGAGACTACGAG.

This clone was seen repeatedly, ten times or more. The read comes to an end 3 residues before the CDR3 does, leaving the germline J gene to fill in the end. The rearrangement links TRBV18 to TRBJ2-6; tentatively, D is TRBD1 (5 bases). The germline V gene has CDR1 KGHSH and CDR2 LQKENI. Trimming cost V 2 bases and J 3 bases, with 29 bases left between them. The CDR3 is 22 amino acids. CDR3 DNA, as far as it was read: TGTGCCAGCTCACCATGGGGCGCAATGGTCTCTATGGGGATAGATGGGGCCAACGTC. This gives the protein CASSPWGAMVSMGIDGANV. The entire CDR3 protein is CASSPWGAMVSMGIDGANVLTF.

This clone was observed many times. The read finishes 3 residues shy of the CDR3 end, and the germline J gene is used to complete it. This sequence joins TRBV5-1 and TRBJ2-3; 10 bases are shared with TRBD2. V was clipped by 4 bases and J by 3 bases; unmatched bases: 5. The CDR3 loop spans 15 amino acids. The V gene's germline CDR1 is SGHRS and CDR2 YFSETQ. Incomplete CDR3 DNA: TGCGCCAGCAGCCCGGCTAGCGGGAGTACAGATACG. The encoded protein is CASSPASGSTDT. The whole CDR3 sequence reads CASSPASGSTDTQYF. Full variable domain (outside the CDR3, taken from reference TRBV5-1 and TRBJ2-3): KAGVTQTPRYLIKTRGQQVTLSCSPISGHRSVSWYQQTPGQGLQFLFEYFSETQRNKGNFPGRFSGRQFSNSRSEMNVSTLELGDSALYLCASSPASGSTDTQYFGPGTRLTVL.

Remarks on this clone: From the germline J gene comes the end of the CDR3, since the read stops 3 residues before it. The V gene is TRBV30, the J gene TRBJ1-4; a weak D match, TRBD1 (5 bases). Germline loops: CDR1 GTSNPN, CDR2 SVGIG (reference sequence). The CDR3 sequence is 15 residues long. Trimming left V 0 bases short and J 5 bases short, with 13 bases between. The covered CDR3 bases are TGTGCCTGGAGTGTGAGAGGGGCGCCGAATGAAAAA. Translating it yields CAWSVRGAPNEK. The full CDR3 reads CAWSVRGAPNEKLFF. Full variable domain (remainder filled in from reference TRBV30 and TRBJ1-4): SQTIHQWPATLVQPVGSPLSLECTVEGTSNPNLYWYRQAAGRGLQLLFYSVGIGQISSEVPQNLSASRPQDRQFILSSKKLLLSDSGFYLCAWSVRGAPNEKLFFGSGTQLSVL.

This clone was seen ten or more times. The read finishes 3 residues shy of the CDR3 end, and the germline J gene is used to complete it. This chain joins TRBV7-6 and TRBJ2-7, with a weak D call TRBD1 (5 bases). The CDR3 consists of 13 residues. Per germline, CDR1 SGHVS and CDR2 FNYEAQ. V lost 2 bases to trimming and J lost 5 bases, with 10 bases between them. The DNA read from the CDR3 is TGTGCCAGCAGCTTATCAGGGAACCACGAG. Translated, it gives CASSLSGNHE. The CDR3 as a whole reads CASSLSGNHEQYF. Full variable domain (outside the CDR3, taken from reference TRBV7-6 and TRBJ2-7): GAGVSQSPRYKVTKRGQDVALRCDPISGHVSLYWYRQALGQGPEFLTYFNYEAQQDKSGLPNDRFSAERPEGSISTLTIQRTEQRDSAMYRCASSLSGNHEQYFGPGTRLTVT.

This clone was counted many times. The CDR3 goes on 3 residues after the read ends, and that part is filled in from the germline J gene. This chain connects TRBV20-1 to TRBJ1-2; perhaps TRBD1 as D (6 bases). The CDR3 runs 13 residues. From germline, CDR1 is DFQATT and CDR2 SNEGSKA (reference sequence). CDR3 loop: CSARELQGRGYTF. The sequenced part of the CDR3 DNA is TGCAGTGCTAGAGAATTACAGGGAAGGGGC.

This clone came up a few times. With the read ending 3 residues before the CDR3 end, the germline J gene is used to fill in that end. V and J are TRBV7-9 and TRBJ2-7; D gene uncertain. Germline CDR1 reads SEHNR; CDR2 reads FQNEAQ (reference sequence). The V gene lost 4 bases and the J gene lost 5 bases, with 6 bases spanning the gap. This CDR3 comprises 11 residues. The CDR3 is CASSSSDEQYF. CDR3 bases read: TGTGCCAGCAGCTCCTCGGACGAG.

This clone qualifies as medium-sized. The read ends 3 residues shy of where the CDR3 ends; the end is completed using the germline J gene. The V and J genes are TRBV30 and TRBJ1-1; a possible D gene is TRBD1 (5 bases). The CDR3 is made up of 18 amino acids. In germline, CDR1 is GTSNPN, CDR2 SVGIG (reference sequence). Trimming removed 0 bases from V and 0 bases from J, with 20 bases in between. The CDR3 reads CAWSVRGIGKGMNTEAFF. The sequenced part of the CDR3 DNA is TGTGCCTGGAGTGTACGGGGGATCGGAAAGGGGATGAACACTGAA.

As to this clone: The observed sequence ends 3 residues before the CDR3 terminus, with the missing tail filled in from the germline J gene. The chain combines TRBV7-9 with TRBJ2-1; 13 nucleotides match TRBD2. Per germline, CDR1 SEHNR and CDR2 FQNEAQ (reference sequence). The CDR3 extends over 15 amino acids. Trimming cost V 6 bases and J 4 bases; bases outside gene matches: 3. The sequenced CDR3 bases are TGTGCCAGCAGTGGACTAGCGGGGGAGTACAATGAG. Amino acids: CASSGLAGEYNE. The CDR3 in its entirety is CASSGLAGEYNEQFF.